This TCR beta chain stems from a study of blood T cell repertoires in COVID-19. Study as a whole: The origin of the acute and convalescent COVID-19 samples was the United States, Italy and Spain. T cells, B-cell-depleted T cells, or PBMCs provided the cDNA or gDNA that served as material.

Per the authors' pipeline: Estimated nucleated cell counts came from reference gene primer amplification. Profiling relied on immunoSEQ multiplex PCR, and the TCRdb table lists in-frame clones only, not all of them. That table supplies the V and J calls and clone size; D and trimming were determined from the DNA. The sample has some 60,000 clones; approximately 90% are singletons. Sequencing was performed on peripheral blood. This receptor was obtained from a human donor in a cohort sampled during active COVID-19.

CDR3 DNA: TGCGCCAGCAGTGAGACCCGGAGGAACACTGAAGCTTTCTTT. Translated: CASSETRRNTEAFF. The chain combines TRBV10-2 with TRBJ1-1; no definite D call. Germline assignment: CDR1 WSHSY and CDR2 SAAADI. This CDR3 is built from 14 residues. V was shortened by 2 bases and J by 1 base, with 8 bases between the two germline ends.